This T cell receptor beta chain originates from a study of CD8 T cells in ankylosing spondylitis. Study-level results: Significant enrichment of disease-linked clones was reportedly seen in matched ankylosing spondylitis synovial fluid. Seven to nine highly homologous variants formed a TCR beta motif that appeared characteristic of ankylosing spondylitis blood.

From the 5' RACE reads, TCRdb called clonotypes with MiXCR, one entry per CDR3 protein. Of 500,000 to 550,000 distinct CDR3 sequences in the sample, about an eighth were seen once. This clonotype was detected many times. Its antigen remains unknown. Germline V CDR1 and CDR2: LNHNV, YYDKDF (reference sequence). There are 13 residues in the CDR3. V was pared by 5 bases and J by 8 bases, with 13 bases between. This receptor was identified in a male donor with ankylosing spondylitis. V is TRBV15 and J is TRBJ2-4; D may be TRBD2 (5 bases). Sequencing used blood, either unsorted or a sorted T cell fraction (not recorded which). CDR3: CATSGEPPHIQYF. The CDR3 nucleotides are TGTGCCACCAGCGGGGAGCCTCCCCACATTCAGTACTTC. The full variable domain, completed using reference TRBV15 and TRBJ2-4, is DAMVIQNPRYQVTQFGKPVTLSCSQTLNHNVMYWYQQKSSQAPKLLFHYYDKDFNNEADTPDNFQSRRPNTSFCFLDIRSPGLGDTAMYLCATSGEPPHIQYFGAGTRLSVL.